This section outlines one T cell receptor beta chain sequence together with its context. The entry originates in a study of blood T cell repertoires in COVID-19. Looking at the study overall: Samples came from the United States, Italy and Spain, spanning acute and convalescent COVID-19. The cDNA or gDNA used as material had been derived from T cells, B-cell-depleted T cells, or PBMCs.

The germline gives CDR1 MNHNY, CDR2 SVGAGI (reference sequence). CDR3 length: 15 residues. The ends were cut back, 2 bases at V and 6 bases at J, with 16 bases in the middle. Per the original data handling: Estimated nucleated cell counts came from reference gene primer amplification. Repertoires were generated with immunoSEQ multiplex PCR, while TCRdb's copy carries only in-frame clones and drops some. V, J and clone size are those of that table, while D and trimming were read from the DNA. The sample lists 57,000 or so clones; about 81% were seen once. The rearrangement uses TRBV6-6 and TRBJ1-2, with D perhaps matching TRBD1 (5 bases). The TCR originated in an older man with active COVID-19. Input material: peripheral blood. CDR3 DNA sequence: TGTGCCAGCAGTTACGCCTACAGGCCCCAGGATGGCTACACCTTC. Protein product: CASSYAYRPQDGYTF.